This TCR beta chain came from a study of cytomegalovirus exposure and HLA in healthy donors. The study's findings and limits: Associated with cytomegalovirus, according to the listing, were 150 to 200 TCR beta chains.

On this clone itself: What it binds is not known. The junction differs from germline at one of its ends, possibly a read error.

60 Vbeta and 13 Jbeta primers were used in PCR. Assay: immunoSEQ multiplex PCR; the TCRdb copy retains only in-frame clones and omits some. The sample holds 100,000 to 150,000 clones, 83% seen once. This CDR3 region has 12 residues. Germline lookup yields CDR1 SEHNR and CDR2 FQNEAQ (reference sequence). The chain uses TRBV7-9 and TRBJ1-5, with 8 positions matching TRBD1. The source of this sequence is a man aged 18 to 35 in good health and CMV-seropositive. Sequenced material: PBMCs. The CDR3: CSSTTGDQPQHF. Here the CDR3 DNA reads TGTTCCAGCACGACAGGGGATCAGCCCCAGCATTTT.